One sample yielded the 3 T cell receptor beta chains listed below, sequenced in a study of cytomegalovirus exposure and HLA in healthy donors. PCR was performed using 60 Vbeta and 13 Jbeta primers. Assay used: immunoSEQ multiplex PCR; TCRdb lists only in-frame clones, some missing. Of 110,000 or so clones listed, 70% to 80% are singletons. Sample: PBMCs. These receptors all come from a man aged 50 to 59 in good health and CMV-seropositive.

V gene TRBV7-2 combines with J gene TRBJ1-1; 12 positions match TRBD1. There are 15 residues in the CDR3. In germline, CDR1 is SGHTA, CDR2 FQGNSA. V gave up 4 bases and J gave up 1 base; unmatched junction bases: 1. The CDR3 nucleotides are TGTGCCAGCAGCTCGGGACAGGGGGCGAACACTGAAGCTTTCTTT. Translation: CASSSGQGANTEAFF.

V usage is TRBV5-1 and J usage is TRBJ1-1; D is perhaps TRBD1 (5 bases). V gave up 4 bases and J gave up 7 bases, with 20 bases separating them. CDR1 and CDR2 (germline): SGHRS, YFSETQ. This CDR3 comprises 15 residues. The CDR3 DNA reads as TGCGCCAGCAGCAAGGCGGGGGAACCGGTCGTTGAAGCTTTCTTT. Translation gives CASSKAGEPVVEAFF.

This clone was picked up one time. This chain uses TRBV9 with TRBJ2-1; TRBD2 matches 10 bases. This CDR3 is built from 16 residues. J gave up 4 bases and V 3 bases, and 7 bases lay outside the gene matches. Germline V gene data show CDR1 as SGDLS and CDR2 as YYNGEE. CDR3 residues: CASSGLAGAVYNEQFF. The CDR3 region has the DNA TGTGCCAGCAGCGGACTAGCGGGCGCTGTTTACAATGAGCAGTTCTTC.